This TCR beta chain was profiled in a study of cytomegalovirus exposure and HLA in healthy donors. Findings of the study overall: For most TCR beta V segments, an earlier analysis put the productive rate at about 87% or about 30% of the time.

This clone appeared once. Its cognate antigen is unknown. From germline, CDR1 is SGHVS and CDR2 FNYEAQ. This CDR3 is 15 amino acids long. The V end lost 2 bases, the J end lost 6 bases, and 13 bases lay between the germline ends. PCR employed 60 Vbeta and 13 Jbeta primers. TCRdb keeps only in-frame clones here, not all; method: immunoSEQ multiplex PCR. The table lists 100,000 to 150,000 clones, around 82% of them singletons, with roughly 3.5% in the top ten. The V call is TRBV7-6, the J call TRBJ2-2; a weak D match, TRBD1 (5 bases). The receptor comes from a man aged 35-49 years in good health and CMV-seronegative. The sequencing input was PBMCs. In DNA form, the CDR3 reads TGTGCCAGCAGCTTATCACCAGGGTTTGCCGGGGAGCTGTTTTTT. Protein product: CASSLSPGFAGELFF.